These 16 T cell receptor beta chains were sequenced from one sample in a study of cytomegalovirus exposure and HLA in healthy donors. The PCR had 60 Vbeta and 13 Jbeta primers. The repertoire was sequenced with immunoSEQ multiplex PCR; TCRdb's copy has only in-frame clones and lacks some. Among more than 150,000 clones listed, about 81% were seen once. Sequenced: PBMCs. The receptors shown here come from a man aged 35 to 55 in good health and CMV-seronegative.

The rearrangement links TRBV9 to TRBJ2-2; D remains unclear. Germline-derived CDR1 and CDR2 are SGDLS and YYNGEE. This CDR3 has 15 residues. V lost 4 bases and J lost 4, with 14 bases in between. CDR3 coding DNA: TGTGCCAGCAGCCTCTCCCCCACGGGCACCGGGGAGCTGTTTTTT. It specifies CASSLSPTGTGELFF.

The rearrangement uses TRBV7-9 and TRBJ1-2, with TRBD1 identical over 7 bases. Germline CDR1 reads SEHNR; CDR2 reads FQNEAQ (reference sequence). The CDR3 runs 14 residues. V lost 5 bases and J lost 4; bases outside the gene matches: 7. The DNA of the CDR3 is TGTGCCAGCAGCCTGGTCCGGGACAGCTATGGCTACACCTTC. Translation gives CASSLVRDSYGYTF. Full variable domain (rest looked up from reference TRBV7-9 and TRBJ1-2): DTGVSQNPRHKITKRGQNVTFRCDPISEHNRLYWYRQTLGQGPEFLTYFQNEAQLEKSRLLSDRFSAERPKGSFSTLEIQRTEQGDSAMYLCASSLVRDSYGYTFGSGTRLTVV.

The genes are TRBV6-5 and TRBJ2-5; D unclear. CDR1 is MNHEY, CDR2 SVGAGI, per germline. V lost 5 bases and J lost 1, with 11 bases in between. This CDR3 comprises 14 residues. The CDR3 sequence is CASSTMETQETQYF. The DNA for the CDR3 is TGTGCCAGCAGTACTATGGAGACCCAAGAGACCCAGTACTTC.

The V gene is TRBV18, the J gene TRBJ2-2; 10 bases line up with TRBD2. This CDR3 has 18 amino acids. V lost 3 bases to trimming and J lost 1 base; unmatched junction nucleotides: 8. Germline V gene sequence: CDR1 KGHSH, CDR2 LQKENI. The CDR3 spells CASSPIIGLAENTGELFF. The CDR3 DNA sequence: TGTGCCAGCTCACCGATAATTGGACTAGCGGAGAACACCGGGGAGCTGTTTTTT.

This sequence joins TRBV29-1 and TRBJ2-7; 7 bases are shared with TRBD1. J lost 2 bases, V lost 4 bases, and 14 bases had no gene match. This CDR3 comprises 16 residues. CDR1 and CDR2 (germline): SQVTM, ANQGSEA. CDR3 sequence (DNA): TGCAGCGTTGGGGGTGGGACAGAATTTTTGGCCTACGAGCAGTACTTC. This sequence encodes CSVGGGTEFLAYEQYF.

This clone was counted a few times. The J gene is TRBJ1-2, the V gene TRBV14; a weak D match, TRBD1 (5 bases). The CDR3 covers 13 residues. With 1 base removed from V and 8 bases from J, the gap between germline ends came to 11 bases. The germline CDR1 and CDR2 sequences are SGHDN and FVKESK. This CDR3 is CASSQVNSGGYTF. The CDR3 DNA follows: TGTGCCAGCAGCCAAGTAAATTCAGGGGGCTACACCTTC.

The chain joins TRBV5-1 to TRBJ2-7, with D maybe TRBD2 (5 bases). V gave up 5 bases and J gave up 0 bases, with 15 bases separating them. This CDR3 is 15 amino acids long. CDR1 SGHRS and CDR2 YFSETQ come from the germline V gene. The chain's CDR3 is CASRSDFRGSYEQYF. CDR3 in DNA: TGCGCCAGCAGGTCGGACTTCCGAGGCTCCTACGAGCAGTACTTC.

V and J are TRBV30 and TRBJ2-7; TRBD2 might be the D (7 bases). The CDR3 has 14 amino acids. V was pared by 4 bases and J by 3 bases, with 16 bases between. In germline, CDR1 is GTSNPN, CDR2 SVGIG (reference sequence). The CDR3 sequence: CAWTLGGGFYEQYF. The DNA for the CDR3 is TGTGCCTGGACCCTAGGGGGGGGTTTCTACGAGCAGTACTTC. Full variable domain (rest looked up from reference TRBV30 and TRBJ2-7): SQTIHQWPATLVQPVGSPLSLECTVEGTSNPNLYWYRQAAGRGLQLLFYSVGIGQISSEVPQNLSASRPQDRQFILSSKKLLLSDSGFYLCAWTLGGGFYEQYFGPGTRLTVT.

The table lists this clone with a few counts. The J gene is TRBJ1-2, the V gene TRBV28; 12 bases line up with TRBD1. Germline V gene sequence: CDR1 MDHEN, CDR2 SYDVKM. The CDR3 runs 15 residues. Trimming at V came to 3 bases and at J to 8 bases, leaving 7 bases not matched to a gene. The CDR3 sequence: CASSFSGTGGSGYTF. DNA of the CDR3: TGTGCCAGCAGTTTTTCCGGGACAGGGGGCAGCGGCTACACCTTC.

There are a few counts of this clone. The identical CDR3 is also encoded by other nucleotide sequences in the sample. The V gene is TRBV7-9, the J gene TRBJ2-3; 10 bases fit TRBD2. The trim removed 1 base at V and 1 base at J, leaving 2 bases unmatched. Germline-derived CDR1 and CDR2 are SEHNR and FQNEAQ (reference sequence). CDR3 length equals 16 residues. The CDR3 sequence: CASSLGLAGRTDTQYF. Written as DNA, the CDR3 is TGTGCCAGCAGCTTAGGACTAGCGGGCCGCACAGATACGCAGTATTTT.

V is TRBV6-5 and J is TRBJ2-5, with D possibly being TRBD1 (5 bases). The CDR3 extends over 13 amino acids. V was cut by 4 bases and J by 4 bases, with 10 bases left in between. Germline CDR1 MNHEY, CDR2 SVGAGI. In DNA form, the CDR3 reads TGTGCCAGCAGTTTTGCAGGGCTAGAGACCCAGTACTTC. Translating gives CASSFAGLETQYF.

The rearrangement links TRBV5-6 to TRBJ2-2; tentatively, D is TRBD2 (6 bases). The CDR3 has 17 amino acids. In germline, CDR1 is SGHDT, CDR2 YYEEEE. With 0 bases removed from V and 0 bases from J, the gap between germline ends came to 12 bases. In nucleotides, the CDR3 is TGTGCCAGCAGCTTGGTCCGCGGGGACCCGAACACCGGGGAGCTGTTTTTT. Translated, it gives CASSLVRGDPNTGELFF.

This clone was counted only a few times. In nucleotides, the CDR3 is TGTGCCAGCAGTTACTCGGACAGGGGGATTTACGAGCAGTACTTC. Translation: CASSYSDRGIYEQYF. This chain links TRBV6-5 with TRBJ2-7, with TRBD1 matching 10 bases. V shed 0 bases and J 4 bases; nucleotides not matched to a gene: 3. The CDR3 covers 15 residues. From germline, CDR1 is MNHEY and CDR2 SVGAGI.

This chain links TRBV29-1 with TRBJ2-1, with 7 bases lining up with TRBD2. The CDR3 length is 13 residues. Germline CDR1 and CDR2: SQVTM and ANQGSEA. Unmatched junction bases numbered 1, after V lost 2 bases and J lost 3 bases. Here the CDR3 reads CSVEWEGYNEQFF. CDR3 nucleotides: TGCAGCGTTGAATGGGAGGGCTACAATGAGCAGTTCTTC.

This sequence joins TRBV7-2 and TRBJ2-2, with D unclear. The germline V gene encodes CDR1 SGHTA and CDR2 FQGNSA. CDR3 size: 14 residues. Trimming removed 1 base from V and 5 bases from J, with 8 bases in between. Here the CDR3 DNA reads TGTGCCAGCAGCTTAGACACCAGGACCGGGGAGCTGTTTTTT. Amino acids: CASSLDTRTGELFF.

On this clone: Other DNA sequences of this sample code for an identical CDR3. The chain recombines TRBV19 with TRBJ2-7, with 7 bases aligning to TRBD1. This CDR3 contains 13 residues. Looked up from germline, CDR1 is LNHDA and CDR2 is SQIVND (reference sequence). V lost 2 bases and J lost 2; bases outside the gene matches: 0. The CDR3 is CASSIQGAYEQYF. The CDR3 DNA follows: TGTGCCAGTAGTATACAGGGGGCCTACGAGCAGTACTTC.